The present T cell receptor beta chain was sequenced within a study of shared clonotypes between healthy human individuals. Whole-study context: Every donor yielded three CD4 naive, three CD4 memory, two CD8 naive and one CD8 memory plate.

Produced via immunoSEQ multiplex PCR; TCRdb's table is partial and in-frame only. The table has 2 million to 2.5 million clones, approximately 94% seen once. Germline V gives CDR1 SGHDT, CDR2 YYEEEE. The CDR3 has 13 amino acids. The ends were cut back, 3 bases at V and 6 bases at J, with 10 bases in the middle. This clone occurred once. The sequence came from a man aged 18-30 years in good health. The chain is built from TRBV5-6 and TRBJ2-1; D perhaps matches TRBD2 (5 bases). The sample taken for sequencing was naive CD4+ T cells sorted from blood. The subset denotes: CD45RA+ positively selected. The CDR3 DNA sequence: TGTGCCAGCAGCTCCAAAGGAGGCAATGAGCAGTTCTTC. Translated, it gives CASSSKGGNEQFF.